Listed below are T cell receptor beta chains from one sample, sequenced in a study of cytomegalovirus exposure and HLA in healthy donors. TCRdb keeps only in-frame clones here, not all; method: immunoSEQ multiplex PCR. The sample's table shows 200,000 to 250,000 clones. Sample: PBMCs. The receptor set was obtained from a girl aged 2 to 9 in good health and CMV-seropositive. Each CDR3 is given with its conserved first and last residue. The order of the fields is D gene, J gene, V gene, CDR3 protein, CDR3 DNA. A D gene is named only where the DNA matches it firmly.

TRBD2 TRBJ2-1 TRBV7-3 CASSLARLAGYNEQFF TGTGCCAGCAGCTTGGCGAGACTAGCGGGCTACAATGAGCAGTTCTTC
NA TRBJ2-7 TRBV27 CASSGAGNYEQYF TGTGCCAGCAGTGGGGCAGGGAACTACGAGCAGTACTTC
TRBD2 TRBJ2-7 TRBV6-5 CASRSTSGPNYEQYF TGTGCCAGCAGGTCAACTAGCGGACCCAACTACGAGCAGTACTTC
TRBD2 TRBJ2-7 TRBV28 CASTRGGESYEQYF TGTGCCAGCACCCGCGGGGGGGAGTCCTACGAGCAGTACTTC
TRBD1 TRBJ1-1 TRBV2 CASSRGTGVTEAFF TGTGCCAGCAGCCGCGGGACAGGGGTCACTGAAGCTTTCTTT
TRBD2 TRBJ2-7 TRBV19 CASTRIAGSSYEQYF TGTGCCAGTACAAGAATAGCGGGCAGCTCCTACGAGCAGTACTTC
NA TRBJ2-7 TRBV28 CASSSPLKTVLYEQYF TGTGCCAGCAGTTCCCCCCTCAAGACAGTTCTATACGAGCAGTACTTC
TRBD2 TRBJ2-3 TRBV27 CASSTVAGGFSTDTQYF TGTGCCAGCAGTACCGTAGCGGGAGGGTTTAGCACAGATACGCAGTATTTT
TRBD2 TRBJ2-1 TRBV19 CASSKGGTSGRGAYNEQFF TGTGCCAGTAGTAAAGGGGGAACTAGCGGGAGGGGAGCTTACAATGAGCAGTTCTTC
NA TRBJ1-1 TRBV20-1 CSATGNTEAFF TGCAGTGCTACGGGGAACACTGAAGCTTTCTTT
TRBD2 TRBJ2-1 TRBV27 CASMAPSGPDNEQFF TGTGCCAGCATGGCCCCTAGCGGGCCGGACAATGAGCAGTTCTTC
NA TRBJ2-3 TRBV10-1 CASSESTRGPTDTQYF TGCGCCAGCAGTGAGTCAACTAGAGGCCCTACAGATACGCAGTATTTT
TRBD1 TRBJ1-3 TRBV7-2 CASSRSTGGDTIYF TGTGCCAGCAGCAGATCTACAGGGGGGGACACCATATATTTT
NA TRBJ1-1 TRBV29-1 CSVRVNHVNTEAFF TGCAGCGTTAGAGTCAACCATGTGAACACTGAAGCTTTCTTT
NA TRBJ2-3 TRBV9 CASSSEGPLARQYF TGTGCCAGCAGCTCAGAGGGTCCCCTCGCGAGGCAGTATTTT
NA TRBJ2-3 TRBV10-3 CAISPGTSDNQPQYF TGTGCCATCAGTCCGGGAACAAGCGACAATCAGCCCCAGTATTTT
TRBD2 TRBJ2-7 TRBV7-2 CASSARLAGGDEQYF TGTGCCAGCAGCGCGAGACTAGCGGGAGGAGACGAGCAGTACTTC
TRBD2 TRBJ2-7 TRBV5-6 CASSLEVGGYEQYF TGTGCCAGCAGCTTGGAAGTCGGGGGGTATGAGCAGTACTTC
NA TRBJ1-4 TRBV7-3 CASREQGGEKLFF TGTGCCAGCAGAGAACAGGGTGGCGAAAAACTGTTTTTT
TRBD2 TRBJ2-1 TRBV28 CASTSVAGRTYNEQFF TGTGCCAGTACTTCCGTAGCGGGAAGAACCTACAATGAGCAGTTCTTC
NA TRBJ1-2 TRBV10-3 CAINTGRTDYGYTF TGTGCCATTAACACAGGGAGAACGGACTATGGCTACACCTTC
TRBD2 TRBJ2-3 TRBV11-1 CASSASGGATDTQYF TGTGCCAGCAGCGCAAGCGGGGGCGCCACAGATACGCAGTATTTT
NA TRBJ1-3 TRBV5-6 CASSRDRYSGNTIYF TGTGCCAGCAGCCGCGACAGGTACTCTGGAAACACCATATATTTT
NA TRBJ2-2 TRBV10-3 CAISESEGRLKAGELFF TGTGCCATCAGTGAGTCGGAGGGTAGGCTAAAAGCCGGGGAGCTGTTTTTT
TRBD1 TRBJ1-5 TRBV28 CASSPGGRGNQPQHF TGTGCCAGCAGTCCAGGGGGAAGGGGCAATCAGCCCCAGCATTTT
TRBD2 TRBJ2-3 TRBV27 CASGTSGRTDTQYF TGTGCCAGCGGAACTAGCGGGAGGACAGATACGCAGTATTTT
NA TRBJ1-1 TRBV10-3 CAIRRPMGTTAFF TGTGCCATCAGGAGACCGATGGGGACAACGGCTTTCTTT
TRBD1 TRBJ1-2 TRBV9 CASSGTGGDYGYTF TGTGCCAGCAGCGGGACAGGGGGCGACTATGGCTACACCTTC
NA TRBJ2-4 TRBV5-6 CASMAGGVNIQYF TGTGCCAGCATGGCTGGCGGGGTCAACATTCAGTACTTC
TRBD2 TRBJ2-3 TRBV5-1 CASSLGVAGGTDTQYF TGCGCCAGCAGCTTGGGGGTAGCGGGAGGCACAGATACGCAGTATTTT
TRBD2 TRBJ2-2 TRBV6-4 CASSFNLAEGELFF TGTGCCAGCAGTTTTAATCTAGCGGAAGGGGAGCTGTTTTTT
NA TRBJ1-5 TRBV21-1 CASTKQGLRENQPQHF TGTGCCAGCACCAAACAGGGGCTGAGGGAAAATCAGCCCCAGCATTTT
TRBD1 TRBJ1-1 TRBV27 CADEGQAENTEAFF TGTGCCGATGAAGGACAGGCGGAGAACACTGAAGCTTTCTTT
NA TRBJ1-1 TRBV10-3 CAIRTTGLTEAFF TGTGCCATCAGGACCACAGGGCTGACTGAAGCTTTCTTT
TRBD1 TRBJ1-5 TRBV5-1 CASSLDRGKNQPQHF TGCGCCAGCAGCTTGGACAGGGGGAAAAATCAGCCCCAGCATTTT
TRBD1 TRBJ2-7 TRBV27 CASSPTRQGANEQYF TGTGCCAGCAGTCCCACTCGACAGGGGGCCAACGAGCAGTACTTC
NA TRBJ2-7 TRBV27 CASSFAGGGGAIYEQYF TGTGCCAGCAGTTTTGCCGGCGGAGGGGGCGCGATCTACGAGCAGTACTTC
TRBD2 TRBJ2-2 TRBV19 CASRRLAGDTGELFF TGTGCCAGTCGGCGGCTAGCGGGAGACACCGGGGAGCTGTTTTTT